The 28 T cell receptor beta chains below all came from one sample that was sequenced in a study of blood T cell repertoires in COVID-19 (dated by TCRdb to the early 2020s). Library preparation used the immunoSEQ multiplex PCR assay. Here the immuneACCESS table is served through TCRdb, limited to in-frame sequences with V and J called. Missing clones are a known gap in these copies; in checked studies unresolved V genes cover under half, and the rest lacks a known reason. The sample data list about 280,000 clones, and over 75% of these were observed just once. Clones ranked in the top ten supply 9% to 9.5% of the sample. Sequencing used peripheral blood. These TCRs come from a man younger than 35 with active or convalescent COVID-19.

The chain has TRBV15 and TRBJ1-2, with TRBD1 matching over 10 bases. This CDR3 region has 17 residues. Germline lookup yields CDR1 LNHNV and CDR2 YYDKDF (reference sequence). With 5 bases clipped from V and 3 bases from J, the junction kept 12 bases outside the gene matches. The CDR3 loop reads CATSDWDRGPPDYGYTF. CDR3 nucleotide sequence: TGTGCCACCAGCGATTGGGACAGGGGTCCCCCTGACTATGGCTACACCTTC.

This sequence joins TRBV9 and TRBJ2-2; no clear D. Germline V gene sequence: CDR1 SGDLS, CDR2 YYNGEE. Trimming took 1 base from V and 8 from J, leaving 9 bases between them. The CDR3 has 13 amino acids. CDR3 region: CASSVITRGELFF. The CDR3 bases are TGTGCCAGCAGCGTAATTACGAGAGGGGAGCTGTTTTTT.

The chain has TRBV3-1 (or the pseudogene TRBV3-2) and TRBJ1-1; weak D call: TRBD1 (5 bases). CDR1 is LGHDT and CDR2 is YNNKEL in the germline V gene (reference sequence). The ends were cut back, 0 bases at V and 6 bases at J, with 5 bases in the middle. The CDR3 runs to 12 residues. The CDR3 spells CASSQDRAEAFF. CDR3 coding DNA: TGTGCCAGCAGCCAAGACAGGGCTGAAGCTTTCTTT.

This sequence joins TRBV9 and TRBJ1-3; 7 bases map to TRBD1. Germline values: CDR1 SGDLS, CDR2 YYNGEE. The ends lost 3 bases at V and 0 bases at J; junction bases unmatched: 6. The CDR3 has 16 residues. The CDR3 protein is CASSAAGGFSGNTIYF. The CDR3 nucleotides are TGTGCCAGCAGCGCAGCAGGGGGTTTCTCTGGAAACACCATATATTTT.

Here the CDR3 reads CASSVGAPGLAGVGTQYF. CDR3 DNA sequence: TGTGCCAGCAGCGTAGGGGCCCCGGGACTAGCGGGGGTCGGTACGCAGTATTTT. The chain employs TRBV9 and TRBJ2-3; TRBD2 matches 14 bases. The germline CDR1 and CDR2 sequences are SGDLS and YYNGEE. V shed 0 bases and J 8 bases; nucleotides not matched to a gene: 11. This CDR3 spans 18 amino acids.

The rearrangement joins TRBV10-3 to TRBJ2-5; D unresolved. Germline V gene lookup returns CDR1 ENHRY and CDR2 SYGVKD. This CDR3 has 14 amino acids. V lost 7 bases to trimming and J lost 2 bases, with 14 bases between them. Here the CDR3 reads CAIKAQTGQETQYF. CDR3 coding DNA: TGTGCCATCAAGGCCCAGACGGGTCAAGAGACCCAGTACTTC.

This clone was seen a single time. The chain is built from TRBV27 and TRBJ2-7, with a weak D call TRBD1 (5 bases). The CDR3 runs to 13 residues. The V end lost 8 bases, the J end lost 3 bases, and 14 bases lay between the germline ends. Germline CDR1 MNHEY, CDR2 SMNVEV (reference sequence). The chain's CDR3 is CASSPGALYEQYF. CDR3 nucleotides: TGTGCCAGCTCCCCTGGGGCCCTCTACGAGCAGTACTTC.

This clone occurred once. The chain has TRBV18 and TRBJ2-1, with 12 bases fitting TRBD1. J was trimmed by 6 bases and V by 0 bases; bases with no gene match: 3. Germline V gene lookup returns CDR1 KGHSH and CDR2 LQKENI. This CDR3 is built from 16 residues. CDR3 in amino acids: CASSPPRDRGRNEQFF. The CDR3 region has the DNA TGTGCCAGCTCACCACCCCGGGACAGGGGGCGCAATGAGCAGTTCTTC.

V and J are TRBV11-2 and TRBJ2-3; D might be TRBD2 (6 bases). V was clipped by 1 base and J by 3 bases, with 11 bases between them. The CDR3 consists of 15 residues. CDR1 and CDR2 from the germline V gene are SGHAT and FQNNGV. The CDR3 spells CASSLGATRTDTQYF. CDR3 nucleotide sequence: TGTGCCAGCAGCTTAGGGGCGACTAGGACAGATACGCAGTATTTT.

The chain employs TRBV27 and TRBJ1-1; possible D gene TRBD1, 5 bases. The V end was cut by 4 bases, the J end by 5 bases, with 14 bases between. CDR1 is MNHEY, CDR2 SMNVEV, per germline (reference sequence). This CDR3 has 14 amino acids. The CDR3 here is CASSYGARGTEAFF. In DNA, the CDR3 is TGTGCCAGCAGTTACGGGGCTCGGGGGACTGAAGCTTTCTTT.

The CDR3 DNA is TGCGCCAGCAGCCAAGATCGCCGGCCTAGGTTGCCCCAGCATTTT. This codes for CASSQDRRPRLPQHF. The V and J genes are TRBV4-3 and TRBJ1-5, with no clear D. V was cut by 0 bases and J by 9 bases, with 15 bases left in between. This CDR3 has 15 residues. Germline CDR1 LGHNA, CDR2 YSLEER.

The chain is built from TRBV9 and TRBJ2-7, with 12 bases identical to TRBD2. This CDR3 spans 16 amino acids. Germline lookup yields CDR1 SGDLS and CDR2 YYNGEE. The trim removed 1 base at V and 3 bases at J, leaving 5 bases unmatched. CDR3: CASSVRGTSGYYEQYF. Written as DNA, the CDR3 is TGTGCCAGCAGCGTACGGGGGACTAGCGGGTACTACGAGCAGTACTTC.

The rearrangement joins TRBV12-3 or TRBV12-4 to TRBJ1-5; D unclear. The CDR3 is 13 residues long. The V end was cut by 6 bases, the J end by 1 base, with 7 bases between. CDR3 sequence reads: CASSSGSNQPQHF. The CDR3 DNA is TGTGCCAGCAGCTCAGGAAGCAATCAGCCCCAGCATTTT.

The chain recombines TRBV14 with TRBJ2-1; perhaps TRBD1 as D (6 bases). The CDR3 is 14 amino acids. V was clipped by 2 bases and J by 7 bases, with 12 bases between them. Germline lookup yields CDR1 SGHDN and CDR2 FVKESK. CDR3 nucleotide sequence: TGTGCCAGCAGCCAATGGGGACAACCTAATGAGCAGTTCTTC. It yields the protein CASSQWGQPNEQFF.

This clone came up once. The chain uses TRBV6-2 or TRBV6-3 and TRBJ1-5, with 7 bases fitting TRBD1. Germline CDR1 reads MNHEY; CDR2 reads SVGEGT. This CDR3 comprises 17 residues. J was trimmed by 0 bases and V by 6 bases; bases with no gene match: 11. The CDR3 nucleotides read TGTGCCAGCAGCCCTTTTGGGACAGTTTATAGCAATCAGCCCCAGCATTTT. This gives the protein CASSPFGTVYSNQPQHF.

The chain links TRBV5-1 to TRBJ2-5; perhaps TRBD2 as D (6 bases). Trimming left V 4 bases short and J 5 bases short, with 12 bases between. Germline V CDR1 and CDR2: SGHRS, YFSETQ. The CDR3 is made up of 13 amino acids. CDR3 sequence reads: CASSLLREETQYF. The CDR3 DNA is TGCGCCAGCAGCCTCCTTCGGGAGGAGACCCAGTACTTC. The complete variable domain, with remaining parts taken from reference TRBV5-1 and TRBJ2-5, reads KAGVTQTPRYLIKTRGQQVTLSCSPISGHRSVSWYQQTPGQGLQFLFEYFSETQRNKGNFPGRFSGRQFSNSRSEMNVSTLELGDSALYLCASSLLREETQYFGPGTRLLVL.

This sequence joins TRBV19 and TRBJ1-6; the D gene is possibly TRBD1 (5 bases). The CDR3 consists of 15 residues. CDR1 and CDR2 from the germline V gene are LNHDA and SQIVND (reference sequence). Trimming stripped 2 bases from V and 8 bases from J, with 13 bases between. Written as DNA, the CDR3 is TGTGCCAGTAGTATATCCCGGGGGTTTTATTCACCCCTCCACTTT. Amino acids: CASSISRGFYSPLHF.

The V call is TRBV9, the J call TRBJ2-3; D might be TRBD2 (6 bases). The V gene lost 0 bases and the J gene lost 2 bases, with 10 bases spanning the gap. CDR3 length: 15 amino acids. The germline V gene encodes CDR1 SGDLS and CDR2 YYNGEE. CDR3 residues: CASSVGGDFTDTQYF. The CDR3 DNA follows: TGTGCCAGCAGCGTAGGGGGGGACTTCACAGATACGCAGTATTTT. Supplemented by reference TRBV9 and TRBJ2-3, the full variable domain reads DSGVTQTPKHLITATGQRVTLRCSPRSGDLSVYWYQQSLDQGLQFLIQYYNGEERAKGNILERFSAQQFPDLHSELNLSSLELGDSALYFCASSVGGDFTDTQYFGPGTRLTVL.

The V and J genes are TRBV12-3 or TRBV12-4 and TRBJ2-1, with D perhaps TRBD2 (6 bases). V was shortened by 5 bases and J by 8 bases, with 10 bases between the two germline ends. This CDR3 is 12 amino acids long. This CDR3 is CASSPTGDEQFF. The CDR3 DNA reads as TGTGCCAGCAGTCCGACGGGAGATGAGCAGTTCTTC.

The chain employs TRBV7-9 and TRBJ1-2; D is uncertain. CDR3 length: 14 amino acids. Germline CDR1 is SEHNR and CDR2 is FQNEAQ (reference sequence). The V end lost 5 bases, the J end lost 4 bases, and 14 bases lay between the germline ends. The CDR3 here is CASSPLPVAYGYTF. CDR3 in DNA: TGTGCCAGCAGCCCCCTGCCCGTGGCCTATGGCTACACCTTC.

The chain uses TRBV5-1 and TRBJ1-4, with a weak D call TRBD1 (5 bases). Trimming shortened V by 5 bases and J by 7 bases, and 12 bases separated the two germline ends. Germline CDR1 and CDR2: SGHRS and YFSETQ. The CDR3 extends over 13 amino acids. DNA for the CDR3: TGCGCCAGCAGAAGCGCGGGGACTGAAAAACTGTTTTTT. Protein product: CASRSAGTEKLFF.

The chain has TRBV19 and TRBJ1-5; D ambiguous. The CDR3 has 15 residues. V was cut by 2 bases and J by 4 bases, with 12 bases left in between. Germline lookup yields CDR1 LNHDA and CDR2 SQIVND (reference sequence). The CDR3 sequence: CASSIFATTNQPQHF. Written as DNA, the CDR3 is TGTGCCAGTAGTATATTTGCAACTACAAATCAGCCCCAGCATTTT.

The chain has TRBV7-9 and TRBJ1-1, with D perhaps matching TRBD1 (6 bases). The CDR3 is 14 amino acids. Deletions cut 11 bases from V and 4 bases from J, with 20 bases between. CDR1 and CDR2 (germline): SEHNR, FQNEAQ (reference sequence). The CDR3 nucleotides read TGTGCCTCAAAACAGGGCGCTAGTTTCACTGAAGCTTTCTTT. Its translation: CASKQGASFTEAFF. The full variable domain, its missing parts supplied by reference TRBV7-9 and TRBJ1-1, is DTGVSQNPRHKITKRGQNVTFRCDPISEHNRLYWYRQTLGQGPEFLTYFQNEAQLEKSRLLSDRFSAERPKGSFSTLEIQRTEQGDSAMYLCASKQGASFTEAFFGQGTRLTVV.

Written as DNA, the CDR3 is TGTGCCAGCAGCCCCCGGGGGGCCGCTGGGAATGAGCAGTTCTTC. Translated, it gives CASSPRGAAGNEQFF. The chain joins TRBV3-1 (or the pseudogene TRBV3-2) to TRBJ2-1, with a weak D call TRBD2 (7 bases). CDR3 length: 15 residues. Germline V lookup: CDR1 LGHDT, CDR2 YNNKEL (reference sequence). V was clipped by 4 bases and J by 7 bases, with 17 bases between them.

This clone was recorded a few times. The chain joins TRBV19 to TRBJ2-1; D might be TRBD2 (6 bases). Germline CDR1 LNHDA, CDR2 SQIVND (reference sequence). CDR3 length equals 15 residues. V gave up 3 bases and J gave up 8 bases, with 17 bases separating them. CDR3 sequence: CASSIRTMGGDEQFF. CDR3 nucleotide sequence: TGTGCCAGTAGTATTAGGACGATGGGGGGAGATGAGCAGTTCTTC.

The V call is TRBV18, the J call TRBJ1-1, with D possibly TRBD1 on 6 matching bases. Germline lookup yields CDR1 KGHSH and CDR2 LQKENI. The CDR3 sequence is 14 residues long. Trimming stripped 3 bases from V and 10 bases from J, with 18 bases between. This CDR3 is CASSPSLQGDGAFF. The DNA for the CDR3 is TGTGCCAGCTCACCGAGTTTACAGGGTGATGGAGCTTTCTTT.

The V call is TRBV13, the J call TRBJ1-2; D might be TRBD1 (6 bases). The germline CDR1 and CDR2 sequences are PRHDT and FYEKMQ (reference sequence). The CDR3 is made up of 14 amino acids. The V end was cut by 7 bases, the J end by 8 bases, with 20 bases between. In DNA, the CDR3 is TGTGCCAGCACAAGCCGGGGGGGCAGAAAGGGCTACACCTTC. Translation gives CASTSRGGRKGYTF.

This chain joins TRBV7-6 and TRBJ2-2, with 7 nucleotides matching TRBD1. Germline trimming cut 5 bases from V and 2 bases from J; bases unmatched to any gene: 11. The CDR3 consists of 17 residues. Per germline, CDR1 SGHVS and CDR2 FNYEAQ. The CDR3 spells CASSHIGQELNTGELFF. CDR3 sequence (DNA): TGTGCCAGCAGCCACATTGGACAGGAACTAAACACCGGGGAGCTGTTTTTT.